This T cell receptor beta chain was identified in a study of blood T cell repertoires in COVID-19. Profiling relied on immunoSEQ multiplex PCR, and the TCRdb table lists in-frame clones only, not all of them. The table includes 110,000 to 150,000 clones, around 89% detected once. With V trimmed by 7 bases and J by 1 base, 15 bases remained unmatched. The CDR3 runs to 18 residues. Germline V gives CDR1 KGHDR, CDR2 SFDVKD. The sequenced sample was peripheral blood. The gene calls are TRBV24-1 and TRBJ2-1; 7 nucleotides align to TRBD1. The sequence derives from a man aged 60 to 69 with active or convalescent COVID-19. CDR3: CATSPGQQLSRSYNEQFF. CDR3 in DNA: TGTGCCACCAGCCCGGGACAGCAATTATCAAGGTCCTACAATGAGCAGTTCTTC.